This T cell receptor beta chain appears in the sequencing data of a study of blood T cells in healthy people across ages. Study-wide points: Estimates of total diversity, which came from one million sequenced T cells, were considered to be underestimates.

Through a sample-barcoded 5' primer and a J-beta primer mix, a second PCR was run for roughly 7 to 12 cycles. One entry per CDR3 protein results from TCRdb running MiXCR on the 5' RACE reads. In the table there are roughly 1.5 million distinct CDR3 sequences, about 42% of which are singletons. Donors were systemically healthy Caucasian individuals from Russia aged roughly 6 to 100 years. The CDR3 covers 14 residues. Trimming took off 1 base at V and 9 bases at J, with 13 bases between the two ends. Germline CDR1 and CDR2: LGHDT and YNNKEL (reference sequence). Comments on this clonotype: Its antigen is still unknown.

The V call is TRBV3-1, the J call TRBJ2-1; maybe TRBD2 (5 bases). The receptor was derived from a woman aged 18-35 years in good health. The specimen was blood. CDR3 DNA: TGTGCCAGCAGCCAAGGGGGATCGGGGAGTGAGCAGTTCTTC. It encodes CASSQGGSGSEQFF.